The 5 T cell receptor beta chains in this list originate from one sample, sequenced in a study of blood T cell repertoires in COVID-19. Sequenced by immunoSEQ multiplex PCR; TCRdb stores in-frame clones only, minus some. The sample shows 130,000 to 150,000 clones, approximately 81% of them seen only once. The sample consisted of peripheral blood. These receptors all stem from a human donor in a cohort sampled during active COVID-19.

This sequence joins TRBV6-4 and TRBJ2-1, with D hard to call. CDR1 MRHNA and CDR2 SNTAGT come from the germline V gene. The CDR3 is made up of 11 amino acids. V lost 2 bases to trimming and J lost 7 bases, with 3 bases between them. The CDR3 nucleotides read TGTGCCAGCAGTGACGTAAATGAGCAGTTCTTC. Protein: CASSDVNEQFF.

CDR3 sequence: CASSQPLGTSGISHTDTQYF. CDR3 DNA: TGTGCCAGCAGCCAGCCCTTAGGGACTAGCGGGATCTCCCACACAGATACGCAGTATTTT. The chain carries TRBV4-2 and TRBJ2-3; 13 positions agree with TRBD2. Germline V gives CDR1 LGHNA, CDR2 YNFKEQ. V was pared by 3 bases and J by 2 bases, with 14 bases of the junction left unmatched. The CDR3 has 20 amino acids.

This chain joins TRBV4-3 and TRBJ1-2; D is undetermined. The V gene's germline CDR1 is LGHNA and CDR2 YSLEER. The CDR3 spans 15 residues. Trimming stripped 1 base from V and 5 bases from J, with 14 bases between. Here the CDR3 reads CASSQGGLPGYGYTF. The CDR3 DNA reads TGCGCCAGCAGCCAAGGTGGTCTTCCCGGGTATGGCTACACCTTC.

The rearrangement links TRBV28 to TRBJ2-5; 8 nucleotides match TRBD1. The length of the CDR3 is 14 residues. J gave up 5 bases and V 6 bases, and 8 bases lay outside the gene matches. Germline V CDR1 and CDR2: MDHEN, SYDVKM. The CDR3 bases are TGTGCCAGCAGGCCTACAGGGGGATCGGAGACCCAGTACTTC. It encodes CASRPTGGSETQYF.

This chain joins TRBV6-2 or TRBV6-3 and TRBJ2-5, with D possibly being TRBD1 (6 bases). Germline V gene data show CDR1 as MNHEY and CDR2 as SVGEGT. CDR3 size: 15 residues. Trimming removed 5 bases at V and 0 bases at J, with 13 bases between. The CDR3 DNA sequence: TGTGCCAGCAGTCCGGGACATCTAAACCAAGAGACCCAGTACTTC. This gives the protein CASSPGHLNQETQYF.